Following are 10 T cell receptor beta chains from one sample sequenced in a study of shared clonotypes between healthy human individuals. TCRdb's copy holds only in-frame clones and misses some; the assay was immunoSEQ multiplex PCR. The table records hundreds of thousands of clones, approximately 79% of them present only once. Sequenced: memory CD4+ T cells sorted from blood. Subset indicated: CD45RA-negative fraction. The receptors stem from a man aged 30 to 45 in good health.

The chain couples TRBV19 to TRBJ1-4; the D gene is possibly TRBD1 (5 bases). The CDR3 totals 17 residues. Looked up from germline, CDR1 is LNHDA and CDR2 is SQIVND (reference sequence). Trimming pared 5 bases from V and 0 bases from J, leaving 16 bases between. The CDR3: CASSALRDGATNEKLFF. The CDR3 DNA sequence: TGTGCCAGTAGTGCTCTTAGGGACGGTGCAACTAATGAAAAACTGTTTTTT.

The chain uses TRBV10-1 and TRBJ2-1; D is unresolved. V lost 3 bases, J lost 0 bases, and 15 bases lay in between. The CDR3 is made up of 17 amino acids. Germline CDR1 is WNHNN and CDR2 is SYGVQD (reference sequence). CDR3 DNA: TGCGCCAGCAGTGATGGCGGCGGTTCAATCTCCTACAATGAGCAGTTCTTC. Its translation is CASSDGGGSISYNEQFF.

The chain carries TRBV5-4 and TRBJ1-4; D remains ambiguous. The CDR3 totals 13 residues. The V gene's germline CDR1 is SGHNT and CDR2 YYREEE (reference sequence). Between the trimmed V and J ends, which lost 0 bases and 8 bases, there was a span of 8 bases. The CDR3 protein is CASSLDRGEKLFF. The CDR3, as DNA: TGTGCCAGCAGCTTGGACAGAGGGGAAAAACTGTTTTTT.

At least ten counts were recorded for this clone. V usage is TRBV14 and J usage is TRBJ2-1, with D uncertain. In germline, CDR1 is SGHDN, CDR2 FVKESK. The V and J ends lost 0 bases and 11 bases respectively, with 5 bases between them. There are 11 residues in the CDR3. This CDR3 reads CASSQDTKQFF. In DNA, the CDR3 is TGTGCCAGCAGCCAAGATACTAAGCAGTTCTTC.

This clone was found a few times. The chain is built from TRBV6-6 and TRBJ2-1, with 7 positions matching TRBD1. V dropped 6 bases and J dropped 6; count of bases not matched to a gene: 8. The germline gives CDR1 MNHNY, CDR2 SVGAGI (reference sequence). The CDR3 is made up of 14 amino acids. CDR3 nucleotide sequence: TGTGCCAGCAGGCGGACAGGCCAGGGCAATGAGCAGTTCTTC. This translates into CASRRTGQGNEQFF.

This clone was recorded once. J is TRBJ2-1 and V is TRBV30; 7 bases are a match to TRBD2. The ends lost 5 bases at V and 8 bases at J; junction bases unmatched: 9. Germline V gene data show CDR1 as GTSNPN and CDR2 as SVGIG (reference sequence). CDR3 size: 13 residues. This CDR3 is CAWAGGGRDEQFF. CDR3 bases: TGTGCCTGGGCCGGCGGGGGTCGCGATGAGCAGTTCTTC.

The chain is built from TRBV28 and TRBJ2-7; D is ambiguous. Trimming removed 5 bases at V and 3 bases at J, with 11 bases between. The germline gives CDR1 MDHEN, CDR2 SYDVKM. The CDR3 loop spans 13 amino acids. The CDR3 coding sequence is TGTGCCAGCAGTCCCTCATGGGTCTACGAGCAGTACTTC. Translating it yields CASSPSWVYEQYF.

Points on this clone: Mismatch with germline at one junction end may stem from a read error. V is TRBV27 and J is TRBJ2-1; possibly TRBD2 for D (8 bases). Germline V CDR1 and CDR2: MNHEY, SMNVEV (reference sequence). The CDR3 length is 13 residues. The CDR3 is CASSPGTREDRIF. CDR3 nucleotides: TGTGCCAGCAGTCCCGGGACTAGAGAGGACAGGATCTTC.

The CDR3 DNA reads as TGTGCCAGCAGCTTAGATCATACTAGCGGGAGCAACAACGAGCAGTACTTC. Amino acids: CASSLDHTSGSNNEQYF. The V gene is TRBV13, the J gene TRBJ2-7, with 11 bases aligning to TRBD2. Germline trimming cut 1 base from V and 5 bases from J; bases unmatched to any gene: 10. Germline CDR1 is PRHDT and CDR2 is FYEKMQ (reference sequence). The CDR3 length is 17 residues.

In nucleotides, the CDR3 is TGTGCCAGTAGTAGAGACAGTGTCAATCAGCCCCAGCATTTT. Amino acid sequence: CASSRDSVNQPQHF. The chain combines TRBV19 with TRBJ1-5; maybe TRBD1 (5 bases). The V end was cut by 4 bases, the J end by 3 bases, with 10 bases between. The germline gives CDR1 LNHDA, CDR2 SQIVND (reference sequence). The CDR3 covers 14 residues.